The entry below describes one TCR beta chain. The sample is drawn from a study of blood T cell repertoires in COVID-19. Study-wide background: The origin of the acute and convalescent COVID-19 samples was the United States, Italy and Spain. Sources were T cells, B-cell-depleted T cells, or PBMCs; the material itself was cDNA or gDNA.

This CDR3 has 14 residues. Trimming removed 5 bases at V and 0 bases at J, with 9 bases between. CDR1 and CDR2 from the germline V gene are MNHEY and SMNVEV (reference sequence). Original analysis: Counts of nucleated cells, estimated from reference gene primer amplification, were obtained. TCRdb's copy holds only in-frame clones and misses some; the assay was immunoSEQ multiplex PCR. For V, J and clone size, that table is used; D and trimming come from the DNA. The sample consists of about 330,000 clones, around 88% of them appearing once. The specimen sequenced was peripheral blood. The sequence was collected from a woman aged 45-59 years with acute or convalescent COVID-19. V and J are TRBV27 and TRBJ2-3; D unclear. CDR3 bases: TGTGCCAGCAGTCCTACGACTAGCACAGATACGCAGTATTTT. This gives the protein CASSPTTSTDTQYF.